What follows are 5 T cell receptor beta chains derived from one specimen sequenced in a study of neurological immune-mediated disorders. TCRdb used MiXCR to reprocess the 5' RACE reads, holding one entry per CDR3 protein. There are roughly 44,000 distinct CDR3 sequences in the sample; 6% to 7% occur only once, and around 0.6% lies in the top ten. The sequenced sample was CD4+ T cells from blood. The receptors derive from a woman aged 40 to 49 in good health.

Ten or more counts support this clonotype. The chain couples TRBV11-2 to TRBJ2-3; 7 positions agree with TRBD2. This CDR3 is 15 amino acids long. J lost 2 bases, V lost 3 bases, and 5 bases had no gene match. Per germline, CDR1 SGHAT and CDR2 FQNNGV. Written as DNA, the CDR3 is TGTGCCAGCAGCTTGGCTAGCGGATACACAGATACGCAGTATTTT. Its protein is CASSLASGYTDTQYF.

This clonotype was detected ten times or more. V gene TRBV29-1 combines with J gene TRBJ1-1, with 12 bases aligning to TRBD1. This CDR3 spans 19 amino acids. V lost 7 bases and J lost 4; bases outside the gene matches: 22. Germline CDR1 is SQVTM and CDR2 is ANQGSEA. This CDR3 is CSGYTGTGGAWPPSTEAFF. CDR3 DNA: TGCAGCGGTTATACCGGGACAGGGGGCGCCTGGCCCCCGAGCACTGAAGCTTTCTTT.

There are many counts of this clonotype. This rearrangement joins TRBV7-8 to TRBJ2-1; the match to TRBD2 covers 13 bases. This CDR3 region has 18 residues. The junction had 6 bases not matched to a gene; V was cut back by 1 base and J by 3 bases. The V gene's germline CDR1 is SGHVS and CDR2 FQNEAQ. The CDR3 reads CASSLVGLAGAYYNEQFF. CDR3 DNA sequence: TGTGCCAGCAGCTTAGTTGGACTAGCGGGAGCGTACTACAATGAGCAGTTCTTC.

This clonotype occurred many times. The chain links TRBV28 to TRBJ2-5, with 8 bases fitting TRBD2. CDR3 size: 15 residues. With V trimmed by 5 bases and J by 4 bases, 9 bases remained unmatched. CDR1 is MDHEN and CDR2 is SYDVKM in the germline V gene. As DNA, the CDR3 is TGTGCCAGCAGTGCACTAGCGGCCCCAAGAGAGACCCAGTACTTC. Its protein is CASSALAAPRETQYF.

This clonotype was picked up many times. This chain links TRBV24-1 with TRBJ2-2, with D possibly matching TRBD2 (6 bases). With 0 bases removed from V and 0 bases from J, the gap between germline ends came to 7 bases. The CDR3 has 16 amino acids. Germline CDR1 KGHDR, CDR2 SFDVKD. CDR3 in amino acids: CATSDLRGSNTGELFF. CDR3 nucleotide sequence: TGTGCCACCAGTGATTTGCGGGGGTCGAACACCGGGGAGCTGTTTTTT.